The 12 T cell receptor beta chains listed next were all sequenced from one sample in a study of blood T cell repertoires in COVID-19. Using immunoSEQ multiplex PCR, the repertoire was profiled, and TCRdb retains in-frame clones only, with some absent. Among fewer than 55,000 clones, around 83% were seen once, and the ten largest hold 13% to 15%. The sample was peripheral blood. Every receptor here comes from a human donor with acute or convalescent COVID-19. The donor label of this sample is uncertain.

The rearrangement links TRBV12-3 or TRBV12-4 to TRBJ1-2; D is unclear. Trimming took 3 bases from V and 7 from J, leaving 12 bases between them. This CDR3 has 13 amino acids. CDR3 loop: CASSFEGSSGYTF. Here the CDR3 DNA reads TGTGCCAGCAGTTTCGAGGGAAGCAGTGGCTACACCTTC.

The chain joins TRBV3-1 (or the pseudogene TRBV3-2) to TRBJ1-2; D uncertain. Trimming stripped 3 bases from V and 4 bases from J, with 21 bases between. The CDR3 is 17 residues long. From germline, CDR1 is LGHDT and CDR2 YNNKEL (reference sequence). The CDR3 loop reads CASSHSLTGVLGYGYTF. The DNA for the CDR3 is TGTGCCAGCAGCCACTCTCTGACGGGAGTCTTAGGCTATGGCTACACCTTC.

The chain recombines TRBV3-1 (or the pseudogene TRBV3-2) with TRBJ1-3; D gene ambiguous. Between the trimmed V and J ends, which lost 3 bases and 9 bases, there was a span of 9 bases. The length of the CDR3 is 12 residues. CDR1 is LGHDT, CDR2 YNNKEL, per germline (reference sequence). This CDR3 is CASSHTGSTIYF. The CDR3 bases are TGTGCCAGCAGCCACACCGGGAGCACCATATATTTT.

The gene calls are TRBV12-3 or TRBV12-4 and TRBJ2-1, with D tentatively TRBD1 (5 bases). V was trimmed by 1 base and J by 9 bases, leaving 10 bases between them. The CDR3 totals 13 residues. This chain's CDR3 is CASSLDRTSEQFF. The CDR3 DNA follows: TGTGCCAGCAGTTTAGACAGGACCTCTGAGCAGTTCTTC.

The CDR3 bases are TGTGCCAGCAGCGCTCTAATACAGGGAGCTACTGGCTACACCTTC. Amino acid sequence: CASSALIQGATGYTF. The chain joins TRBV2 to TRBJ1-2, with a possible D match to TRBD1 (6 bases). The germline V gene has CDR1 SNHLY and CDR2 FYNNEI. V lost 6 bases and J 7 bases, leaving 21 bases between the germline ends. The CDR3 extends over 15 amino acids. The complete variable domain, with remaining parts taken from reference TRBV2 and TRBJ1-2, reads EPEVTQTPSHQVTQMGQEVILRCVPISNHLYFYWYRQILGQKVEFLVSFYNNEISEKSEIFDDQFSVERPDGSNFTLKIRSTKLEDSAMYFCASSALIQGATGYTFGSGTRLTVV.

V is TRBV6-6 and J is TRBJ1-1, with TRBD1 as a possible D gene (6 bases). CDR1 and CDR2 from the germline V gene are MNHNY and SVGAGI (reference sequence). The CDR3 consists of 14 residues. Between the trimmed V and J ends, which lost 7 bases and 2 bases, there was a span of 14 bases. CDR3 in DNA: TGTGCCAGCACTATTCAACAGGGAAACACTGAAGCTTTCTTT. Its translation is CASTIQQGNTEAFF.

This clone appeared once. The chain employs TRBV7-9 and TRBJ2-1, with TRBD2 matching over 11 bases. Germline assignment: CDR1 SEHNR and CDR2 FQNEAQ (reference sequence). J lost 12 bases, V lost 1 base, and 11 bases had no gene match. CDR3 length: 16 residues. Here the CDR3 DNA reads TGTGCCAGCAGCTTAGGCGGACTAGCGGGCGCGATGGGGCAGTTCTTC. Amino acid sequence: CASSLGGLAGAMGQFF. The full variable domain, in which reference TRBV7-9 and TRBJ2-1 provide the parts outside the CDR3, is DTGVSQNPRHKITKRGQNVTFRCDPISEHNRLYWYRQTLGQGPEFLTYFQNEAQLEKSRLLSDRFSAERPKGSFSTLEIQRTEQGDSAMYLCASSLGGLAGAMGQFFGPGTRLTVL.

The chain carries TRBV28 and TRBJ1-4; the D gene is possibly TRBD1 (6 bases). The CDR3 has 15 residues. The germline V gene encodes CDR1 MDHEN and CDR2 SYDVKM. Trimming left V 7 bases short and J 2 bases short, with 14 bases between. Here the CDR3 DNA reads TGTGCCAGCAAACTGCAGGGGATGACTAATGAAAAACTGTTTTTT. Encoded protein: CASKLQGMTNEKLFF.

The V gene is TRBV6-2 or TRBV6-3, the J gene TRBJ1-5, with D hard to call. Germline V lookup: CDR1 MNHEY, CDR2 SVGEGT. The CDR3 sequence is 15 residues long. With 4 bases removed from V and 6 bases from J, the gap between germline ends came to 16 bases. The DNA of the CDR3 is TGTGCCAGCAGTTGGTTTCCGGGTTCGGGTCAGCCCCAGCATTTT. Protein sequence: CASSWFPGSGQPQHF.

The chain carries TRBV24-1 and TRBJ2-5, with 13 bases aligning to TRBD2. Trimming took 2 bases from V and 5 from J; bases not matched to a gene: 7. Germline CDR1 is KGHDR and CDR2 is SFDVKD. The CDR3 has 17 amino acids. The CDR3 DNA is TGTGCCACCAGTGATTCGAGGACTAGCGGGAGCGGGGAGACCCAGTACTTC. It specifies CATSDSRTSGSGETQYF.

The CDR3 reads CASSQEEAYPNEQYF. CDR3 DNA: TGTGCCAGCAGCCAAGAAGAGGCATATCCTAACGAGCAGTACTTC. The V and J genes are TRBV4-2 and TRBJ2-7; D unresolved. V lost 0 bases and J 5 bases, leaving 14 bases between the germline ends. The CDR3 runs 15 residues. Germline CDR1 is LGHNA and CDR2 is YNFKEQ.

The J gene is TRBJ2-7, the V gene TRBV3-1 (or the pseudogene TRBV3-2); 9 bases map to TRBD1. The CDR3 is 16 residues long. J gave up 0 bases and V 1 base, and 4 bases lay outside the gene matches. Germline CDR1 is LGHDT and CDR2 is YNNKEL (reference sequence). The CDR3 coding sequence is TGTGCCAGCAGCCAAGTTTCGACAGGGGGCTCCTACGAGCAGTACTTC. Protein product: CASSQVSTGGSYEQYF.